The present T cell receptor (beta chain) was sequenced within a study of technical replicates of blood from a handful of donors. TCRdb's copy holds only in-frame clones and misses some; the assay was immunoSEQ multiplex PCR. In the table there are tens of thousands of clones, around 96% of which are singletons. The source of this sequence is a human donor in good health. Material: T cells isolated from PBMCs.

For the CDR3, the DNA is TGTGCCAGCAGCTGGGGACAGTCTGGGACCCAGTACTTC. It yields the protein CASSWGQSGTQYF. The rearrangement links TRBV11-3 to TRBJ2-5; 7 bases map to TRBD1. J lost 7 bases, V lost 4 bases, and 6 bases had no gene match. The CDR3 covers 13 residues. Germline CDR1 and CDR2: SGHNT and YENEEA. Variable domain in full (rest from reference TRBV11-3 and TRBJ2-5): EAGVVQSPRYKIIEKKQPVAFWCNPISGHNTLYWYLQNLGQGPELLIRYENEEAVDDSQLPKDRFSAERLKGVDSTLKIQPAELGDSAVYLCASSWGQSGTQYFGPGTRLLVL.